This T cell receptor beta chain was identified in a study of response to subunit inactivated influenza vaccine. TCRdb itself ran the RT-PCR reads through MiXCR, one entry per CDR3 protein. The sample shows about 170,000 distinct CDR3 sequences, less than 15% of them seen only once. V was pared by 3 bases and J by 2 bases, with 3 bases of the junction left unmatched. Germline V gene sequence: CDR1 LGHNA, CDR2 YSLEER. The CDR3 has 16 residues. This same sample was also taken into another study, of T cells expressing NK-cell markers. That source notes: Making the TCR beta cDNA relied on 5'RACE template switching with UMIs. Eight donors were sequenced, seven testing HCMV-seropositive and one testing seronegative.

The receptor comes from a man aged 45-60 years who received an inactivated influenza vaccine. Sequencing used CD8+ T cells sorted from PBMCs, obtained approximately 13 days after vaccination. This sequence joins TRBV4-3 and TRBJ2-1; 11 bases match TRBD2. CDR3 sequence (DNA): TGCGCCAGCAGCCACAGACTAGCGGGGCCCTACAATGAGCAGTTCTTC. This translates into CASSHRLAGPYNEQFF.